The clone carrying this T cell receptor (beta chain) came up a few times. Its antigen is still unknown. TCRdb called the 5' RACE reads again in MiXCR, with one record for every CDR3 protein. This repertoire shows 500,000 or so distinct CDR3 sequences, more than 13% found once; its top ten account for approximately 0.9%. The sample originates from a study of identical twins. Study results and caveats: Memory repertoires showed no such pattern, whereas abundant cord blood beta clonotypes carried fewer insertions. Excess sharing between twins was weaker in beta out-of-frame sequences.

The same sample was also studied in work on yellow fever vaccine responses in identical twins.

The TCR originated in a young woman in good health. Material: CD4+ T cells sorted from blood.

CDR3 sequence (DNA): TGTGCCAGCAGCCAAGGGGACACCTACAATGAGCAGTTCTTC. Protein sequence: CASSQGDTYNEQFF. The chain has TRBV7-2 and TRBJ2-1; a weak D match, TRBD1 (6 bases). This CDR3 spans 14 amino acids. Trimming cost V 5 bases and J 2 bases, with 10 bases left between them. Germline-derived CDR1 and CDR2 are SGHTA and FQGNSA.